Sequencing of this T cell receptor (beta chain) was carried out in a study of Graves' ophthalmopathy and Graves' hyperthyroidism. General study points: Sensitivity reached more than 85% and specificity about 81% for a 13-signature model separating ophthalmopathy from stable hyperthyroidism.

This clonotype turned up a few times. The antigen is unknown. Amplification from RNA transcripts yielded the TCR beta CDR3 regions. The authors performed first-round RT-PCR with HTBI primers and then a second-round multiplex PCR. Each CDR3 protein gets one entry after TCRdb re-called the multiplex PCR reads with MiXCR. Of almost 750,000 distinct CDR3 sequences detected, about 44% appear once; the ten largest clones hold about 40%. The ends were cut back, 1 base at V and 3 bases at J, with 9 bases in the middle. CDR1 and CDR2 from the germline V gene are SNHLY and FYNNEI. The CDR3 runs to 14 residues. Clinical symptoms and serum thyroxine were used for diagnosis; TRAb, thyroid ultrasound and orbital computed tomography were also relied on. An approximately 10 ml volume of fresh peripheral blood provided the PBMCs.

The sample was peripheral blood. This clonotype originated in an adult man with Graves' ophthalmopathy. The rearrangement joins TRBV2 to TRBJ1-1; tentatively, D is TRBD1 (5 bases). CDR3 nucleotide sequence: TGTGCCAGCAGTGAAGGGGGCCTTTACACTGAAGCTTTCTTT. Amino acids: CASSEGGLYTEAFF.